There are a few counts of the clone carrying this T cell receptor (beta chain). Its antigen is unidentified. Each individual donor underwent a draw of approximately 10 milliliters of peripheral blood. PBMCs, at least 6 million per sample, were isolated. A J-beta primer mix and a sample-barcoded 5' primer were used in a second PCR of roughly 6 to 12 cycles. TCRdb independently ran MiXCR on the 5' RACE reads; one entry per CDR3 protein. The sample carries around 940,000 distinct CDR3 sequences, roughly 51% recorded once. The length of the CDR3 is 16 residues. The trim removed 2 bases at V and 0 bases at J, leaving 7 bases unmatched. Germline V CDR1 and CDR2: MNHEY, SVGAGI. This specimen belongs to a study of blood T cells in healthy people across ages. Findings and caveats of the study: The unsorted PBMCs prevented any conclusive comparison of naive versus antigen-experienced cells. There was a strong correlation between TCR beta diversity and naive T cell percentage.

Material for sequencing was blood. The origin of this receptor is a woman aged 60-70 years in good health. This chain links TRBV6-5 with TRBJ2-7; 7 nucleotides align to TRBD2. Written as DNA, the CDR3 is TGTGCCAGCAGTTACATGGCGGGAGTGCACTCCTACGAGCAGTACTTC. It encodes CASSYMAGVHSYEQYF.